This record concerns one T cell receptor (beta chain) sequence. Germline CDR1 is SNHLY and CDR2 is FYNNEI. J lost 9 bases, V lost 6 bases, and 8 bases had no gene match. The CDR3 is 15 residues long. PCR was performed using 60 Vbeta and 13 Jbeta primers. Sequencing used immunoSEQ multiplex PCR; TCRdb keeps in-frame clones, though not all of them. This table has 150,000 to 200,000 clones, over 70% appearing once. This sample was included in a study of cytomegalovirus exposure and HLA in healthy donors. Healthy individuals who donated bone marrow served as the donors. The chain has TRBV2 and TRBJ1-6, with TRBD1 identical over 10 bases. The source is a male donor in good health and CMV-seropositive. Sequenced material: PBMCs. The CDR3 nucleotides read TGTGCCAGCAGCCGGACAGGGGGAACAGGTTCACCCCTCCACTTT. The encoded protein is CASSRTGGTGSPLHF. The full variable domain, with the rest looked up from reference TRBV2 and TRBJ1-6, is EPEVTQTPSHQVTQMGQEVILRCVPISNHLYFYWYRQILGQKVEFLVSFYNNEISEKSEIFDDQFSVERPDGSNFTLKIRSTKLEDSAMYFCASSRTGGTGSPLHFGNGTRLTVT.